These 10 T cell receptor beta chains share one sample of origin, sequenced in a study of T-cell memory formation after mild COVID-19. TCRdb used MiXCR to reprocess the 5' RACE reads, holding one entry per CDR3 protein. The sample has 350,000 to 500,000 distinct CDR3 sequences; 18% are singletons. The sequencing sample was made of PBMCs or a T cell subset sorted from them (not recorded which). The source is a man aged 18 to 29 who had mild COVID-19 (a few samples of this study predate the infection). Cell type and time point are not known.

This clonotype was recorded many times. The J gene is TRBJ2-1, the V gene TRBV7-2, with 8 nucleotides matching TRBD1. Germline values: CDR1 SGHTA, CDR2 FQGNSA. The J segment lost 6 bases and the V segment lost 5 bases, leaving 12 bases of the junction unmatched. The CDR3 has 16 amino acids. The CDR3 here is CASSDQPTGTGNEQFF. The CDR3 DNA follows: TGTGCCAGCAGCGACCAGCCAACAGGGACAGGCAATGAGCAGTTCTTC.

The CDR3, as DNA: TGCGCCAGCAGCCAAGAGGCACAGGCCTATGGCTACACCTTC. It codes for CASSQEAQAYGYTF. This chain joins TRBV4-1 and TRBJ1-2; D might be TRBD1 (5 bases). The germline V gene encodes CDR1 MGHRA and CDR2 YSYEKL. The CDR3 has 14 amino acids. Trimming stripped 0 bases from V and 4 bases from J, with 9 bases between.

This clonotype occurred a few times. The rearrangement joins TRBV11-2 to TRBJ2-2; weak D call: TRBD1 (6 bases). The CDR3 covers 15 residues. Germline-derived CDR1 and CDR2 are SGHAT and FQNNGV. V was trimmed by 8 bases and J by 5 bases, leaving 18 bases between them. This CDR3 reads CASPTGMDRTGELFF. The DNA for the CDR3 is TGTGCCAGCCCAACAGGGATGGATCGGACCGGGGAGCTGTTTTTT.

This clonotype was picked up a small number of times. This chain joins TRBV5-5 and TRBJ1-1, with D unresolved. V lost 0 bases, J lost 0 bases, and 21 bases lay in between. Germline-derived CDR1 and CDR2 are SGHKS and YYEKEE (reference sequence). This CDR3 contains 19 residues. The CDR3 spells CASSLVSRFGFRVNTEAFF. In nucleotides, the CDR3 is TGTGCCAGCAGCTTGGTCTCTAGGTTCGGGTTTAGGGTGAACACTGAAGCTTTCTTT. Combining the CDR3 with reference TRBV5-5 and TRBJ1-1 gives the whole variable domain DAGVTQSPTHLIKTRGQQVTLRCSPISGHKSVSWYQQVLGQGPQFIFQYYEKEERGRGNFPDRFSARQFPNYSSELNVNALLLGDSALYLCASSLVSRFGFRVNTEAFFGQGTRLTVV.

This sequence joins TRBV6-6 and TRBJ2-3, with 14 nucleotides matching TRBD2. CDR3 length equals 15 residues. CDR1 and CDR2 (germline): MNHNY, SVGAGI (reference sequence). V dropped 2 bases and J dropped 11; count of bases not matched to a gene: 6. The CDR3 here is CASSYRTSGGIMQYF. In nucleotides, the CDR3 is TGTGCCAGCAGTTACAGGACTAGCGGGGGGATCATGCAGTATTTT.

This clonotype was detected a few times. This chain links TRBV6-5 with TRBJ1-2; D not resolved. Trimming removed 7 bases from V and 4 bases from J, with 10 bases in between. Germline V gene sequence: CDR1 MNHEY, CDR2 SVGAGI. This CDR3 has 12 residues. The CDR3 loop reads CASTDNRYGYTF. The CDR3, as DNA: TGTGCCAGCACCGACAACCGCTATGGCTACACCTTC.

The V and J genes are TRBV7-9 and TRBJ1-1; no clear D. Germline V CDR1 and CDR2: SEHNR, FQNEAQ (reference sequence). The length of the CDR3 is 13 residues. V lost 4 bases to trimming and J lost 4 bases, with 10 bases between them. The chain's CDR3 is CASSSRSPTEAFF. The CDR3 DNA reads TGTGCCAGCAGCTCTAGGTCACCCACTGAAGCTTTCTTT.

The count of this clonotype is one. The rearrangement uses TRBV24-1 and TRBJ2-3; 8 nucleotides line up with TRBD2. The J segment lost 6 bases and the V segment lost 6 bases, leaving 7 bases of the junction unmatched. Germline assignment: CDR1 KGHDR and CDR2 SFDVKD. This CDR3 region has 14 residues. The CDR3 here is CATSRRGDWDTQYF. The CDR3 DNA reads TGTGCCACCAGTCGGCGGGGGGACTGGGATACGCAGTATTTT.

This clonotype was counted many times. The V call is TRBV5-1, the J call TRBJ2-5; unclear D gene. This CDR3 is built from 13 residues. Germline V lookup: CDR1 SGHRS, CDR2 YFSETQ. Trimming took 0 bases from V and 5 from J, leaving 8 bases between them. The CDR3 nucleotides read TGCGCCAGCAGCTTGGAGGGTGTCGAGACCCAGTACTTC. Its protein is CASSLEGVETQYF.

The CDR3: CASVDRAYEQYF. As DNA, the CDR3 is TGTGCCAGCGTGGACAGGGCCTACGAGCAGTACTTC. The rearrangement links TRBV2 to TRBJ2-7, with 8 bases aligning to TRBD1. J was trimmed by 2 bases and V by 8 bases; bases with no gene match: 2. This CDR3 has 12 amino acids. Germline CDR1 SNHLY, CDR2 FYNNEI. Variable domain in full (rest from reference TRBV2 and TRBJ2-7): EPEVTQTPSHQVTQMGQEVILRCVPISNHLYFYWYRQILGQKVEFLVSFYNNEISEKSEIFDDQFSVERPDGSNFTLKIRSTKLEDSAMYFCASVDRAYEQYFGPGTRLTVT.